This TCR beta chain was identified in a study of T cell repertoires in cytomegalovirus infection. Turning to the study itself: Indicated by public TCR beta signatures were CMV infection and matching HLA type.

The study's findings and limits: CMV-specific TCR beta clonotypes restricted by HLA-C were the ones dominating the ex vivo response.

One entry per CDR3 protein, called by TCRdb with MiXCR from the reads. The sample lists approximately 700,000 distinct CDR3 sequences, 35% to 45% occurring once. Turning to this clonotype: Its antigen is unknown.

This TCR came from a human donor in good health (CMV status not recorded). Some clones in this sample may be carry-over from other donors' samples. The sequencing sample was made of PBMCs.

CDR3 sequence (DNA): TGTGCCAGCAGCTCCTGGACAGGCCCAGGGGGCGAGACCCAGTACTTC. This sequence encodes CASSSWTGPGGETQYF. This chain connects TRBV11-2 to TRBJ2-5; 8 bases fit TRBD1. V shed 4 bases, J shed 5 bases, and the junction held 12 bases outside the gene matches. The CDR3 consists of 16 residues. CDR1 SGHAT and CDR2 FQNNGV come from the germline V gene. The full variable domain, completed using reference TRBV11-2 and TRBJ2-5, is EAGVAQSPRYKIIEKRQSVAFWCNPISGHATLYWYQQILGQGPKLLIQFQNNGVVDDSQLPKDRFSAERLKGVDSTLKIQPAKLEDSAVYLCASSSWTGPGGETQYFGPGTRLLVL.